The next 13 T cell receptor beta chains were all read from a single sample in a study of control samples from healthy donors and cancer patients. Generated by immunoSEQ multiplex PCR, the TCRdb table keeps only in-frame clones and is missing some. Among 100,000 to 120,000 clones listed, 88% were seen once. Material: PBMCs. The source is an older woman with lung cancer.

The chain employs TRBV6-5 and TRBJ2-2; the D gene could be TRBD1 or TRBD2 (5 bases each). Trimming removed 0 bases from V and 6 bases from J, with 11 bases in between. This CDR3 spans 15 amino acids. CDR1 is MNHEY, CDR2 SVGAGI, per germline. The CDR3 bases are TGTGCCAGCAGTTACTCGGGACGCTTCCCCGGGGAGCTGTTTTTT. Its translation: CASSYSGRFPGELFF.

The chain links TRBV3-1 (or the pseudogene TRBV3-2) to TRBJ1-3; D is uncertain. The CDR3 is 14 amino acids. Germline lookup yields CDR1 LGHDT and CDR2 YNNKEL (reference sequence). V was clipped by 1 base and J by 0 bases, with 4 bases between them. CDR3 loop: CASSQAVSGNTIYF. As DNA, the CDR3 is TGTGCCAGCAGCCAAGCAGTCTCTGGAAACACCATATATTTT.

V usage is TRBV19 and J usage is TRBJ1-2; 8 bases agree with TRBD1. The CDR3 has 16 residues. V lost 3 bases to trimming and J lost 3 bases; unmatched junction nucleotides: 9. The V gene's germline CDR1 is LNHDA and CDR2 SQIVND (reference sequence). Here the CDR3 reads CASSMPSGQVDYGYTF. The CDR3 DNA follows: TGTGCCAGTAGTATGCCCTCGGGACAGGTCGACTATGGCTACACCTTC.

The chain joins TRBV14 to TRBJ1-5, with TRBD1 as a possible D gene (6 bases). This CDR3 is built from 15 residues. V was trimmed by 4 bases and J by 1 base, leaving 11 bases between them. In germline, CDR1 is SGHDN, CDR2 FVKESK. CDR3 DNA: TGTGCCAGCAGCCCTACGGACAGCAGCAATCAGCCCCAGCATTTT. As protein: CASSPTDSSNQPQHF.

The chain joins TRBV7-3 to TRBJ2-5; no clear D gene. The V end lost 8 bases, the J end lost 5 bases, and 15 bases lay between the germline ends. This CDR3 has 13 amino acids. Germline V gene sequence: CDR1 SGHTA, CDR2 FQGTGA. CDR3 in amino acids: CASGRPGAETQYF. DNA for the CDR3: TGTGCCAGCGGCCGCCCGGGCGCGGAGACCCAGTACTTC.

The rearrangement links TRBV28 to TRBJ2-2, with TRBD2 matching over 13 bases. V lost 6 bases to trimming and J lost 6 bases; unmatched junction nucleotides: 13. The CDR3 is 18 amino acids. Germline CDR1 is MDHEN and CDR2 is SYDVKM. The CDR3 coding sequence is TGTGCCAGCAGCTCGGCTAGGACTAGCGGGAGTGGTCCCGGGGAGCTGTTTTTT. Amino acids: CASSSARTSGSGPGELFF. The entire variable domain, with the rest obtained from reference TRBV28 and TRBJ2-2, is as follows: DVKVTQSSRYLVKRTGEKVFLECVQDMDHENMFWYRQDPGLGLRLIYFSYDVKMKEKGDIPEGYSVSREKKERFSLILESASTNQTSMYLCASSSARTSGSGPGELFFGEGSRLTVL.

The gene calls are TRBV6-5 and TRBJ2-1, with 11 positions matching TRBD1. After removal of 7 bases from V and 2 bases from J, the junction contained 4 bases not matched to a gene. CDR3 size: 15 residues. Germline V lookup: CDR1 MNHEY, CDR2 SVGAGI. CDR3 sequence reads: CASNGQGAAYNEQFF. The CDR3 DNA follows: TGTGCCAGCAACGGACAGGGGGCCGCCTACAATGAGCAGTTCTTC.

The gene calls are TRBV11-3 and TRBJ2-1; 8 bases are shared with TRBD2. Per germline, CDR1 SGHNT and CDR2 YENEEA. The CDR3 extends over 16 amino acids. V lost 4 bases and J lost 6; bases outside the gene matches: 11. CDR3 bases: TGTGCCAGCAGCTCCCTTCTGGGACTAGGGATCAATGAGCAGTTCTTC. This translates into CASSSLLGLGINEQFF. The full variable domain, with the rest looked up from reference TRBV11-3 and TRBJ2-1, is EAGVVQSPRYKIIEKKQPVAFWCNPISGHNTLYWYLQNLGQGPELLIRYENEEAVDDSQLPKDRFSAERLKGVDSTLKIQPAELGDSAVYLCASSSLLGLGINEQFFGPGTRLTVL.

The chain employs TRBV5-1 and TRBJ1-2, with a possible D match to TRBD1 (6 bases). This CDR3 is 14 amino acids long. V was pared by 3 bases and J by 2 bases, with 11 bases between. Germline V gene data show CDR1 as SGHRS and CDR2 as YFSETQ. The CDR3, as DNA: TGCGCCAGCAGCTCCCCGGGACACAACTATGGCTACACCTTC. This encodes CASSSPGHNYGYTF.

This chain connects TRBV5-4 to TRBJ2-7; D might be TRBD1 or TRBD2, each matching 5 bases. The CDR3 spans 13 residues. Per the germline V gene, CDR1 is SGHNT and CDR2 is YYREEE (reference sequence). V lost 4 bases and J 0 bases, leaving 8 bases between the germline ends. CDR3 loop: CASSRGDSYEQYF. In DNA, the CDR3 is TGTGCCAGCAGCCGAGGGGACTCCTACGAGCAGTACTTC.

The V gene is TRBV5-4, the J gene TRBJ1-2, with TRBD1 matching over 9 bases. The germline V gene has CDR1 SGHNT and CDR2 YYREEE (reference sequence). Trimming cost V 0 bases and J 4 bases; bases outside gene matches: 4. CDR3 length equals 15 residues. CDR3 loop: CASSLDRGRGYGYTF. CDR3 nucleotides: TGTGCCAGCAGCTTGGACAGGGGGCGCGGCTATGGCTACACCTTC.

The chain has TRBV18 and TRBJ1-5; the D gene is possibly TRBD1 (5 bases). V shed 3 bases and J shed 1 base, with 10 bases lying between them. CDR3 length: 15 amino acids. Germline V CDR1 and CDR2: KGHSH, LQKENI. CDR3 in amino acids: CASSPSRDSNQPQHF. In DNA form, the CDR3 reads TGTGCCAGCTCACCGTCAAGGGACAGCAATCAGCCCCAGCATTTT. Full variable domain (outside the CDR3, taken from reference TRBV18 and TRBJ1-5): NAGVMQNPRHLVRRRGQEARLRCSPMKGHSHVYWYRQLPEEGLKFMVYLQKENIIDESGMPKERFSAEFPKEGPSILRIQQVVRGDSAAYFCASSPSRDSNQPQHFGDGTRLSIL.

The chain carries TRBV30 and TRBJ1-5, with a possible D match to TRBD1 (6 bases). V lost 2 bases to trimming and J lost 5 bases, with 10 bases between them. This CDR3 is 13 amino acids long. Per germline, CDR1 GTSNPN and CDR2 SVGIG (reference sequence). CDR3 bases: TGTGCCTGGAGTCTCAGGGGAGATCAGCCCCAGCATTTT. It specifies CAWSLRGDQPQHF.